These 16 T cell receptor beta chains originate from one sample sequenced in a study of blood T cell repertoires in COVID-19. Here immunoSEQ multiplex PCR was the method, and the copy in TCRdb shows in-frame clones only, minus some. The sample has about 51,000 clones; 91% are singletons. The sequenced sample consisted of peripheral blood. Receptors were obtained from a man in his fifties or sixties with acute or convalescent COVID-19.

This sequence joins TRBV5-1 and TRBJ1-6; the match to TRBD1 covers 10 bases. The CDR3 has 15 residues. From germline, CDR1 is SGHRS and CDR2 YFSETQ. V shed 4 bases, J shed 7 bases, and the junction held 5 bases outside the gene matches. Here the CDR3 DNA reads TGCGCCAGCAGCGATAGGACAGGGGGGAATTCACCCCTCCACTTT. Translation gives CASSDRTGGNSPLHF.

The chain couples TRBV11-1 to TRBJ1-2; D is uncertain. V was shortened by 0 bases and J by 6 bases, with 11 bases between the two germline ends. The V gene's germline CDR1 is SGHAT and CDR2 FQDESV (reference sequence). This CDR3 is built from 14 residues. DNA of the CDR3: TGTGCCAGCAGCTTAGCTCACGGAGCTCATGGCTACACCTTC. This translates into CASSLAHGAHGYTF. Filled out from reference TRBV11-1 and TRBJ1-2, the complete variable domain reads EAEVAQSPRYKITEKSQAVAFWCDPISGHATLYWYRQILGQGPELLVQFQDESVVDDSQLPKDRFSAERLKGVDSTLKIQPAELGDSAMYLCASSLAHGAHGYTFGSGTRLTVV.

The sample holds a few counts of this clone. The CDR3: CATSRDRVGQPQHF. CDR3 nucleotide sequence: TGTGCCACCAGCAGAGACAGGGTGGGACAGCCCCAGCATTTT. The chain joins TRBV15 to TRBJ1-5; D perhaps matches TRBD1 (5 bases). With 0 bases removed from V and 7 bases from J, the gap between germline ends came to 10 bases. The CDR3 has 14 residues. The germline V gene has CDR1 LNHNV and CDR2 YYDKDF (reference sequence).

J is TRBJ1-2 and V is TRBV5-1; 7 bases line up with TRBD1. V shed 4 bases and J 8 bases; nucleotides not matched to a gene: 11. The CDR3 length is 14 residues. Germline V gene lookup returns CDR1 SGHRS and CDR2 YFSETQ. CDR3 amino acids: CASSADRDVRGYTF. Here the CDR3 DNA reads TGCGCCAGCAGCGCTGACAGGGACGTACGAGGCTACACCTTC.

The V gene is TRBV12-5, the J gene TRBJ2-1; 7 nucleotides match TRBD1. The V gene end was trimmed by 0 bases and the J gene end by 4 bases; junction bases not matched to a gene: 15. Germline CDR1 is LGHNT and CDR2 is FRNRAP. The CDR3 loop spans 19 amino acids. The CDR3 region is CASGLVPSPTTGYYNEQFF. The CDR3 DNA sequence: TGTGCTAGTGGTTTGGTTCCTTCCCCAACGACAGGGTATTACAATGAGCAGTTCTTC.

The V gene is TRBV5-1, the J gene TRBJ1-5; 12 bases are a match to TRBD1. The V gene end was trimmed by 0 bases and the J gene end by 5 bases; junction bases not matched to a gene: 3. CDR3 length: 16 amino acids. Germline-derived CDR1 and CDR2 are SGHRS and YFSETQ. The CDR3 sequence is CASSLGDRGHDQPQHF. In DNA form, the CDR3 reads TGCGCCAGCAGCTTGGGGGACAGGGGGCATGATCAGCCCCAGCATTTT.

This sequence joins TRBV3-1 (or the pseudogene TRBV3-2) and TRBJ1-4, with 9 bases that match TRBD1. Trimming took 1 base from V and 11 from J; bases not matched to a gene: 8. The CDR3 runs to 15 residues. Germline V gene sequence: CDR1 LGHDT, CDR2 YNNKEL (reference sequence). This chain's CDR3 is CASSQVGQGADKLFF. Here the CDR3 DNA reads TGTGCCAGCAGCCAAGTGGGACAGGGAGCCGATAAACTGTTTTTT.

The chain recombines TRBV19 with TRBJ1-5; the match to TRBD1 covers 8 bases. V was pared by 6 bases and J by 3 bases, with 7 bases of the junction left unmatched. The CDR3 extends over 15 amino acids. Germline loops: CDR1 LNHDA, CDR2 SQIVND (reference sequence). In nucleotides, the CDR3 is TGTGCCAGTAGCGCTGGACAGGGATTCAATCAGCCCCAGCATTTT. It encodes CASSAGQGFNQPQHF. Supplemented by reference TRBV19 and TRBJ1-5, the full variable domain reads DGGITQSPKYLFRKEGQNVTLSCEQNLNHDAMYWYRQDPGQGLRLIYYSQIVNDFQKGDIAEGYSVSREKKESFPLTVTSAQKNPTAFYLCASSAGQGFNQPQHFGDGTRLSIL.

The rearrangement links TRBV24-1 to TRBJ2-3, with 7 bases identical to TRBD2. CDR1 and CDR2 from the germline V gene are KGHDR and SFDVKD. V shed 9 bases, J shed 2 bases, and the junction held 7 bases outside the gene matches. The CDR3 covers 14 residues. The CDR3 loop reads CATGGGTNTDTQYF. The DNA for the CDR3 is TGTGCCACCGGGGGGGGGACGAACACAGATACGCAGTATTTT.

This clone was counted only a few times. The chain uses TRBV27 and TRBJ2-7, with D possibly being TRBD2 (5 bases). Trimming stripped 0 bases from V and 7 bases from J, with 19 bases between. CDR3 length: 16 residues. CDR1 and CDR2 from the germline V gene are MNHEY and SMNVEV (reference sequence). DNA of the CDR3: TGTGCCAGCAGTTTATCAACCGGGATTCTCGGTGGAGAGCAGTACTTC. Translated, it gives CASSLSTGILGGEQYF.

The CDR3 DNA reads as TGTGCCAGCAGCCAAGGCCTCCGATCGGGTGGGAACACTGAAGCTTTCTTT. Translated, it gives CASSQGLRSGGNTEAFF. The V gene is TRBV4-2, the J gene TRBJ1-1; D call uncertain. Germline V lookup: CDR1 LGHNA, CDR2 YNFKEQ. This CDR3 comprises 17 residues. V lost 1 base to trimming and J lost 1 base, with 16 bases between them.

In its sample, this clone is medium-sized (0.01 to 0.1%). The chain carries TRBV7-8 and TRBJ2-2, with D possibly matching TRBD1 (6 bases). V dropped 4 bases and J dropped 7 bases, with 13 bases sitting between them. Germline lookup yields CDR1 SGHVS and CDR2 FQNEAQ. There are 14 residues in the CDR3. The CDR3, as DNA: TGTGCCAGCAGCTCTGTGGGGGCGGTCGGGGAGCTGTTTTTT. Its translation is CASSSVGAVGELFF.

This clone appeared a single time. J is TRBJ2-5 and V is TRBV10-3, with TRBD1 identical over 11 bases. CDR1 ENHRY and CDR2 SYGVKD come from the germline V gene. The CDR3 runs 16 residues. The J segment lost 5 bases and the V segment lost 2 bases, leaving 7 bases of the junction unmatched. CDR3 in DNA: TGTGCCATCAGTGAGCCTGGACAGGGGGCGCGGGAGACCCAGTACTTC. Amino acids: CAISEPGQGARETQYF.

The CDR3 bases are TGTGCCATTTGGGGACAGAACATCTACAATGAGCAGTTCTTC. Translating it yields CAIWGQNIYNEQFF. This rearrangement joins TRBV21-1 to TRBJ2-1; TRBD1 is the table's D call, not checked against the DNA. TRBV21-1 is a pseudogene. The CDR3 extends over 14 amino acids.

This chain uses TRBV7-8 with TRBJ2-1; no clear D. Germline CDR1 is SGHVS and CDR2 is FQNEAQ. V lost 1 base and J lost 7, with 8 bases in between. This CDR3 has 13 amino acids. For the CDR3, the DNA is TGTGCCAGCAGCTTAGGGCTGTGGAATGAGCAGTTCTTC. Protein: CASSLGLWNEQFF.

The CDR3 spells CASSPRTSGSYEQYF. CDR3 nucleotide sequence: TGCGCCAGCAGCCCTCGGACTAGCGGATCTTACGAGCAGTACTTC. V gene TRBV5-1 combines with J gene TRBJ2-7; 10 nucleotides align to TRBD2. Germline loops: CDR1 SGHRS, CDR2 YFSETQ. This CDR3 has 15 amino acids. Trimming cost V 4 bases and J 4 bases; bases outside gene matches: 8.